Below are 21 T cell receptor beta chains sequenced from a single sample in a study of T cells of healthy individuals. One entry per CDR3 protein, called by TCRdb with MiXCR from the 5' RACE reads. The table has over 95,000 distinct CDR3 sequences, approximately 15% seen once. Receptors originate from a human donor in good health.

This clonotype was picked up many times. The rearrangement links TRBV28 to TRBJ2-1; 9 bases fit TRBD1. CDR1 MDHEN and CDR2 SYDVKM come from the germline V gene. The V gene end was trimmed by 5 bases and the J gene end by 2 bases; junction bases not matched to a gene: 4. CDR3 size: 15 residues. The CDR3 loop is CASSPGQGTYNEQFF. CDR3 nucleotide sequence: TGTGCCAGCAGTCCGGGACAGGGTACCTACAATGAGCAGTTCTTC.

This chain joins TRBV5-5 and TRBJ2-5; 7 bases agree with TRBD1. Unmatched junction bases numbered 4, after V lost 0 bases and J lost 2 bases. In germline, CDR1 is SGHKS, CDR2 YYEKEE (reference sequence). CDR3 size: 15 residues. The CDR3 DNA follows: TGTGCCAGCAGCTTGGAGGTGACAGGGCAAGAGACCCAGTACTTC. Translating gives CASSLEVTGQETQYF.

A few counts support this clonotype. This sequence joins TRBV20-1 and TRBJ1-1, with a weak D call TRBD1 (5 bases). Germline V lookup: CDR1 DFQATT, CDR2 SNEGSKA (reference sequence). V lost 3 bases to trimming and J lost 0 bases, with 11 bases between them. This CDR3 spans 14 amino acids. The CDR3 is CSASRGSLNTEAFF. CDR3 sequence (DNA): TGCAGTGCTAGTCGGGGGTCACTGAACACTGAAGCTTTCTTT.

As DNA, the CDR3 is TGCGCCAGCAGCCAAGATCAGGGATACGGGGAGCTGTTTTTT. It specifies CASSQDQGYGELFF. The genes are TRBV4-1 and TRBJ2-2, with D maybe TRBD1 (5 bases). CDR3 length: 14 amino acids. Germline CDR1 reads MGHRA; CDR2 reads YSYEKL. V was shortened by 0 bases and J by 7 bases, with 9 bases between the two germline ends.

The chain uses TRBV5-4 and TRBJ2-3; 7 bases match TRBD2. CDR1 and CDR2 (germline): SGHNT, YYREEE (reference sequence). The CDR3 has 15 amino acids. V shed 4 bases and J 6 bases; nucleotides not matched to a gene: 11. CDR3: CASSPRTSIVDTQYF. CDR3 sequence (DNA): TGTGCCAGCAGCCCTAGGACTAGTATCGTCGATACGCAGTATTTT.

This clonotype appeared a few times. This sequence joins TRBV24-1 and TRBJ2-5, with TRBD1 as a possible D gene (6 bases). V shed 4 bases and J shed 4 bases, with 15 bases lying between them. CDR1 is KGHDR, CDR2 SFDVKD, per germline. The CDR3 contains 15 residues. The CDR3 nucleotides read TGTGCCACCAGTGAAGGCACAGGGTTTTCAGAGACCCAGTACTTC. It is translated as CATSEGTGFSETQYF.

This clonotype was counted between two and nine times. The V and J genes are TRBV12-3 or TRBV12-4 and TRBJ1-4; D gene uncertain. V gave up 6 bases and J gave up 4 bases, with 12 bases separating them. The CDR3 contains 14 residues. The chain's CDR3 is CASSPIGVNEKLFF. CDR3 in DNA: TGTGCCAGCAGCCCGATCGGGGTTAATGAAAAACTGTTTTTT.

The table lists this clonotype with many counts. This chain connects TRBV14 to TRBJ2-1, with D possibly being TRBD2 (6 bases). In germline, CDR1 is SGHDN, CDR2 FVKESK. This CDR3 is 13 amino acids long. Trimming shortened V by 4 bases and J by 5 bases, and 9 bases separated the two germline ends. DNA for the CDR3: TGTGCCAGCAGCCCCGGGAGCCACAATGAGCAGTTCTTC. It translates to CASSPGSHNEQFF.

The gene calls are TRBV30 and TRBJ1-4, with D tentatively TRBD1 (6 bases). Trimming cost V 3 bases and J 0 bases, with 11 bases left between them. CDR1 GTSNPN and CDR2 SVGIG come from the germline V gene (reference sequence). This CDR3 contains 15 residues. CDR3 sequence reads: CAWSTGQTTNEKLFF. The CDR3 bases are TGTGCCTGGAGCACCGGACAGACAACTAATGAAAAACTGTTTTTT.

The chain uses TRBV20-1 and TRBJ1-5; tentatively, D is TRBD1 (6 bases). Trimming left V 6 bases short and J 5 bases short, with 17 bases between. CDR1 and CDR2 (germline): DFQATT, SNEGSKA (reference sequence). This CDR3 contains 14 residues. CDR3: CSATRGAGDQPQHF. CDR3 DNA sequence: TGCAGTGCCACGAGGGGGGCAGGGGATCAGCCCCAGCATTTT.

The sample holds a few counts of this clonotype. In DNA, the CDR3 is TGTGCCACCAGTGGCCCATCGGACAGGGGCTGGACCGGGGAGCTGTTTTTT. Amino acids: CATSGPSDRGWTGELFF. The chain uses TRBV24-1 and TRBJ2-2, with 9 bases lining up with TRBD1. The CDR3 spans 17 residues. Germline-derived CDR1 and CDR2 are KGHDR and SFDVKD. The V segment lost 5 bases and the J segment 5 bases; nucleotides outside the gene matches: 11.

This clonotype was detected many times. The chain is built from TRBV5-6 and TRBJ1-1, with 7 positions matching TRBD1. CDR1 is SGHDT, CDR2 YYEEEE, per germline. The trim removed 4 bases at V and 2 bases at J, leaving 2 bases unmatched. The CDR3 is 13 amino acids. This CDR3 reads CASSRDSNTEAFF. The CDR3 region has the DNA TGTGCCAGCAGCCGGGACAGCAACACTGAAGCTTTCTTT. The full variable domain, rest sourced from reference TRBV5-6 and TRBJ1-1, is DAGVTQSPTHLIKTRGQQVTLRCSPKSGHDTVSWYQQALGQGPQFIFQYYEEEERQRGNFPDRFSGHQFPNYSSELNVNALLLGDSALYLCASSRDSNTEAFFGQGTRLTVV.

V usage is TRBV11-2 and J usage is TRBJ2-1; 15 nucleotides line up with TRBD2. This CDR3 spans 16 amino acids. The V and J ends lost 7 bases and 7 bases, in that order; junction bases with no gene match: 8. Germline V CDR1 and CDR2: SGHAT, FQNNGV. The CDR3 here is CASTRTSGRASNEQFF. CDR3 nucleotides: TGTGCCAGCACCAGGACTAGCGGGAGGGCTTCGAATGAGCAGTTCTTC.

The gene calls are TRBV27 and TRBJ2-7; the D gene could be TRBD1 or TRBD2 (5 bases each). The CDR3 is 15 amino acids. CDR1 MNHEY and CDR2 SMNVEV come from the germline V gene (reference sequence). Trimming shortened V by 3 bases and J by 2 bases, and 14 bases separated the two germline ends. Written as DNA, the CDR3 is TGTGCCAGCAGTTTTGACAATCGGGGCCCCTACGAGCAGTACTTC. Its translation is CASSFDNRGPYEQYF.

This clonotype was seen a single time. This rearrangement joins TRBV28 to TRBJ2-7; D unresolved. Deletions cut 6 bases from V and 3 bases from J, with 12 bases between. Per the germline V gene, CDR1 is MDHEN and CDR2 is SYDVKM. The CDR3 has 13 residues. Here the CDR3 reads CASSYSYRYEQYF. The CDR3 bases are TGTGCCAGCAGCTATAGCTACCGCTACGAGCAGTACTTC.

This clonotype was seen repeatedly, ten times or more. This chain joins TRBV29-1 and TRBJ2-2; D remains unclear. This CDR3 comprises 12 residues. V lost 5 bases to trimming and J lost 1 base, with 5 bases between them. The germline CDR1 and CDR2 sequences are SQVTM and ANQGSEA. For the CDR3, the DNA is TGCAGCGTTCGACAGAACACCGGGGAGCTGTTTTTT. Protein product: CSVRQNTGELFF.

Many counts were recorded for this clonotype. The chain couples TRBV10-3 to TRBJ1-5; D is perhaps TRBD1 (5 bases). Germline values: CDR1 ENHRY, CDR2 SYGVKD. The V end lost 0 bases, the J end lost 4 bases, and 10 bases lay between the germline ends. The CDR3 consists of 15 residues. The CDR3, as DNA: TGTGCCATCAGTGAGTCGAGGGGTCAAAATCAGCCCCAGCATTTT. It specifies CAISESRGQNQPQHF.

The J gene is TRBJ1-5, the V gene TRBV5-5; unclear D gene. This CDR3 is 14 amino acids long. The V gene's germline CDR1 is SGHKS and CDR2 YYEKEE (reference sequence). V was cut by 1 base and J by 8 bases, with 13 bases left in between. For the CDR3, the DNA is TGTGCCAGCAGCTTGAGGACGGCCATAGAGCCCCAGCATTTT. The encoded protein is CASSLRTAIEPQHF.

The rearrangement uses TRBV4-3 and TRBJ1-4; 8 bases are shared with TRBD1. This CDR3 is built from 17 residues. The germline gives CDR1 LGHNA, CDR2 YSLEER. The trim removed 0 bases at V and 8 bases at J, leaving 11 bases unmatched. The CDR3 sequence: CASSQDLGRGLREKLFF. Here the CDR3 DNA reads TGCGCCAGCAGCCAAGATCTCGGCAGGGGGCTTAGGGAAAAACTGTTTTTT.

The V gene is TRBV20-1, the J gene TRBJ2-5; possibly TRBD1 for D (7 bases). Germline V gives CDR1 DFQATT, CDR2 SNEGSKA (reference sequence). This CDR3 has 16 amino acids. V was pared by 0 bases and J by 2 bases, with 16 bases between. CDR3 sequence: CSARDPNPGGQETQYF. DNA for the CDR3: TGCAGTGCTAGAGATCCTAACCCAGGGGGGCAAGAGACCCAGTACTTC.

The chain joins TRBV29-1 to TRBJ2-7; 7 bases match TRBD2. The CDR3 contains 13 residues. Germline V lookup: CDR1 SQVTM, CDR2 ANQGSEA. V shed 6 bases and J 0 bases; nucleotides not matched to a gene: 5. The CDR3 spells CSVKGGSSYEQYF. CDR3 bases: TGCAGCGTCAAAGGCGGGAGCTCCTACGAGCAGTACTTC.